These 3 T cell receptor beta chains originate from one sample sequenced in a study of OX40 agonist ivuxolimab in advanced cancers. The repertoire was sequenced with immunoSEQ multiplex PCR; TCRdb's copy has only in-frame clones and lacks some. There are some 74,000 clones in the sample; approximately 90% occur only once, and roughly 0.98% lies in the top ten. The material sequenced was CD4+ or CD8+ T cells sorted from blood, taken in a trial of the OX40 agonist ivuxolimab. These receptors came from an adult with an advanced solid tumor such as melanoma, head and neck, liver or kidney cancer.

The chain is built from TRBV29-1 and TRBJ1-4; D perhaps matches TRBD1 (5 bases). Germline assignment: CDR1 SQVTM and CDR2 ANQGSEA. This CDR3 region has 13 residues. V shed 4 bases and J shed 3 bases, with 9 bases lying between them. For the CDR3, the DNA is TGCAGCGTTGGCCGGGGACCTAATGAAAAACTGTTTTTT. Translating it yields CSVGRGPNEKLFF. Full variable domain (missing parts from reference TRBV29-1 and TRBJ1-4): SAVISQKPSRDICQRGTSLTIQCQVDSQVTMMFWYRQQPGQSLTLIATANQGSEATYESGFVIDKFPISRPNLTFSTLTVSNMSPEDSSIYLCSVGRGPNEKLFFGSGTQLSVL.

The chain recombines TRBV5-5 with TRBJ2-3; TRBD2 matches 11 bases. Trimming at V came to 0 bases and at J to 7 bases, leaving 4 bases not matched to a gene. CDR3 length: 15 residues. Germline V CDR1 and CDR2: SGHKS, YYEKEE (reference sequence). CDR3 region: CASSLATSGSHTQYF. The CDR3 nucleotides are TGTGCCAGCAGCTTGGCCACTAGCGGGAGCCATACGCAGTATTTT. Together with reference TRBV5-5 and TRBJ2-3, the CDR3 gives the full variable domain: DAGVTQSPTHLIKTRGQQVTLRCSPISGHKSVSWYQQVLGQGPQFIFQYYEKEERGRGNFPDRFSARQFPNYSSELNVNALLLGDSALYLCASSLATSGSHTQYFGPGTRLTVL.

V gene TRBV18 combines with J gene TRBJ1-1; a possible D gene is TRBD1 (5 bases). CDR1 is KGHSH, CDR2 LQKENI, per germline. The V end lost 1 base, the J end lost 7 bases, and 10 bases lay between the germline ends. The CDR3 has 13 residues. In DNA form, the CDR3 reads TGTGCCAGCTCACCACGAAGGGACCATGAAGCTTTCTTT. This translates into CASSPRRDHEAFF.